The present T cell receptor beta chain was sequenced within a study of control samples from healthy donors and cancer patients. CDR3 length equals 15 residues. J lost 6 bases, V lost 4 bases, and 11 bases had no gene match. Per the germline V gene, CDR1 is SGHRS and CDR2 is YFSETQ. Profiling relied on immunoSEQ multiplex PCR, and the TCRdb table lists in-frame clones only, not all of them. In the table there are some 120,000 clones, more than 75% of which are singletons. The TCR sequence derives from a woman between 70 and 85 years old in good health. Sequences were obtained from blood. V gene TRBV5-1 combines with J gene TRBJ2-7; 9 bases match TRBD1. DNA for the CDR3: TGCGCCAGCAGCCCCGGACCGGGACAGGGCGGCGAGCAGTACTTC. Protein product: CASSPGPGQGGEQYF.